This entry concerns a single T cell receptor (beta chain). What it binds is not known. Other DNA sequences in this sample translate to the same CDR3. The data stem from a study of shared clonotypes between healthy human individuals. TCRdb's table, derived via immunoSEQ multiplex PCR, lists solely in-frame clones and lacks some. This table has some 2,500,000 clones, roughly 93% appearing once. Overall study results and limits: Sequencing depth was expected to influence donor clonotype sharing.

The clonotype comes from a man younger than 30 in good health. Some clones in this sample may be carry-over from other donors' samples. Input material: naive CD4+ T cells from PBMCs. Subset noted: CD45RA+ positively selected.

CDR3 region: CASSPGLGGEQFF. Here the CDR3 DNA reads TGTGCCAGCTCACCGGGATTGGGCGGTGAGCAGTTCTTC. The chain combines TRBV18 with TRBJ2-1; the D is unclear. The CDR3 runs 13 residues. V was trimmed by 3 bases and J by 9 bases, leaving 12 bases between them. Germline loops: CDR1 KGHSH, CDR2 LQKENI. Supplemented by reference TRBV18 and TRBJ2-1, the full variable domain reads NAGVMQNPRHLVRRRGQEARLRCSPMKGHSHVYWYRQLPEEGLKFMVYLQKENIIDESGMPKERFSAEFPKEGPSILRIQQVVRGDSAAYFCASSPGLGGEQFFGPGTRLTVL.